This TCR beta chain was sequenced in a study of blood T cell repertoires in COVID-19. Study information: Samples came from the United States, Italy and Spain, spanning acute and convalescent COVID-19. T cells, B-cell-depleted T cells, or PBMCs provided the cDNA or gDNA that served as material.

In the original workflow: Reference gene primer amplification gave estimated nucleated cell counts. This table comes from immunoSEQ multiplex PCR, and its TCRdb copy is limited to in-frame clones, with some not included. The V and J calls and clone size were taken over from that table, and D and trimming were inferred from the DNA. This table holds about 160,000 clones, roughly 90% found once. From germline, CDR1 is SGHRS and CDR2 YFSETQ. This CDR3 comprises 13 residues. J gave up 5 bases and V 4 bases, and 4 bases lay outside the gene matches. The chain links TRBV5-1 to TRBJ1-2; 8 nucleotides agree with TRBD1. The clonotype comes from a woman aged 60 to 75 who had recovered from COVID-19. The sequencing sample was made of peripheral blood. This CDR3 is CASSVGQGYGYTF. The CDR3, as DNA: TGCGCCAGCAGCGTAGGACAGGGATATGGCTACACCTTC.